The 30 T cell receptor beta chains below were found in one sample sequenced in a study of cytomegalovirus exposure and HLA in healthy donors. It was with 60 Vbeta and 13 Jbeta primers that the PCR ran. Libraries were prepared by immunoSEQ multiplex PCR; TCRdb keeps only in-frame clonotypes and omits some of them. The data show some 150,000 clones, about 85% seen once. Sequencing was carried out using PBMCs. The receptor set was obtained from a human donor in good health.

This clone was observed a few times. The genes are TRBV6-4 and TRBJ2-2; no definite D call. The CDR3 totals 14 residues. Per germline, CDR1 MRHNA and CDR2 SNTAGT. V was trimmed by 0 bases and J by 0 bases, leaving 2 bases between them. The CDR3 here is CASSDSSNTGELFF. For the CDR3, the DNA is TGTGCCAGCAGTGACTCCTCGAACACCGGGGAGCTGTTTTTT.

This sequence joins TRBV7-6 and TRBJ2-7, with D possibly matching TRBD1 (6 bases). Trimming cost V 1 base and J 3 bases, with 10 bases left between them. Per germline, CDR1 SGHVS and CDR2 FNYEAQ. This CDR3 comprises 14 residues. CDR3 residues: CASSLGQDLYEQYF. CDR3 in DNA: TGTGCCAGCAGCTTAGGACAGGATCTCTACGAGCAGTACTTC.

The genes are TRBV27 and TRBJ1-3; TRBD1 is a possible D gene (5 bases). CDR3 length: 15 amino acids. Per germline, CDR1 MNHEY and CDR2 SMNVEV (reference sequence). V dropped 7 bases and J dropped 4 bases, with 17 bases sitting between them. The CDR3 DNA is TGTGCCAGCAAAGTGACAGAATCGGCAGGAAACACCATATATTTT. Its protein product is CASKVTESAGNTIYF.

For the CDR3, the DNA is TGTGCCAGCAGCAATTTACAGAACACCGGGGAGCTGTTTTTT. This codes for CASSNLQNTGELFF. The chain links TRBV6-1 to TRBJ2-2; D remains ambiguous. V lost 6 bases and J lost 1, with 9 bases in between. Germline V gives CDR1 MNHNS, CDR2 SASEGT. This CDR3 spans 14 amino acids.

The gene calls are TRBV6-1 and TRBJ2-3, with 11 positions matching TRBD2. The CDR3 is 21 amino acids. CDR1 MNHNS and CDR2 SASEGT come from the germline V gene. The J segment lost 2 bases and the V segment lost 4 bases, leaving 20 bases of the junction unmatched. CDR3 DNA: TGTGCCAGCAGTGGAGCCCAAACCGGGACTAGCGGACTCCAATACACAGATACGCAGTATTTT. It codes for CASSGAQTGTSGLQYTDTQYF.

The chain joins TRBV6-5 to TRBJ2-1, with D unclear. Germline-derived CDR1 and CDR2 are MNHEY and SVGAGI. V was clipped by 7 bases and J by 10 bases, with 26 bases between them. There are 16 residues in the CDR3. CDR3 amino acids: CASTFSASHPEAEQFF. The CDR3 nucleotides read TGTGCCAGCACTTTCTCAGCGAGCCATCCCGAGGCGGAGCAGTTCTTC.

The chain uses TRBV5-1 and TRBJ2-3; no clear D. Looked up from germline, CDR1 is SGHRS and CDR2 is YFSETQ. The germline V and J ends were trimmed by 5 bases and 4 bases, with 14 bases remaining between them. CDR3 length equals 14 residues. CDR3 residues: CASRISYSPDTQYF. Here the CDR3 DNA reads TGCGCCAGCAGAATCTCCTACTCCCCAGATACGCAGTATTTT.

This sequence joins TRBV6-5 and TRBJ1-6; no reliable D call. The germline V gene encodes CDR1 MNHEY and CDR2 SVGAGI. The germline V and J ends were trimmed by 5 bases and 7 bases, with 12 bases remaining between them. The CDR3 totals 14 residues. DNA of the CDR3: TGTGCCAGCAGTACCGGGATCTTAAATTCACCCCTCCACTTT. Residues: CASSTGILNSPLHF.

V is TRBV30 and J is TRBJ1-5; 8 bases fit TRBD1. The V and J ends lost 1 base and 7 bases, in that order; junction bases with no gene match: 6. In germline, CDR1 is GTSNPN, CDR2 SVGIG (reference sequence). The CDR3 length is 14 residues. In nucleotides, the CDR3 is TGTGCCTGGAGTGGGGTAACAGGGGGACAGCCCCAGCATTTT. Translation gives CAWSGVTGGQPQHF. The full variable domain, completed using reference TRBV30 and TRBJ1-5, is SQTIHQWPATLVQPVGSPLSLECTVEGTSNPNLYWYRQAAGRGLQLLFYSVGIGQISSEVPQNLSASRPQDRQFILSSKKLLLSDSGFYLCAWSGVTGGQPQHFGDGTRLSIL.

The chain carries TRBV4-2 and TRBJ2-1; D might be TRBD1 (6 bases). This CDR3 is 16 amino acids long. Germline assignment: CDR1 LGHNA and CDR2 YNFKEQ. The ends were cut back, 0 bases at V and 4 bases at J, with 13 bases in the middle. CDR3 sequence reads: CASSQEAGAWYNEQFF. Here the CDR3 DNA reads TGTGCCAGCAGCCAAGAGGCAGGGGCGTGGTACAATGAGCAGTTCTTC.

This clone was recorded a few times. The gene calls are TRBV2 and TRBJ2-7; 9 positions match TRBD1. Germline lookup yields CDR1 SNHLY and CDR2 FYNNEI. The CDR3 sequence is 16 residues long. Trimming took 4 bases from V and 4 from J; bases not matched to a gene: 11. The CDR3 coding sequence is TGTGCCAGCAGTGTCTCTCCGGGACAGGGAGGTTACGAGCAGTACTTC. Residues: CASSVSPGQGGYEQYF.

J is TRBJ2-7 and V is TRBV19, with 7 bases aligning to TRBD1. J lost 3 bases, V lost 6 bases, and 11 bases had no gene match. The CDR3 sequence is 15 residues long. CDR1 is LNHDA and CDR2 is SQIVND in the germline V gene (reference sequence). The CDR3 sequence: CASRDSGQPFYEQYF. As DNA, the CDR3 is TGTGCCAGTAGGGACTCGGGACAGCCCTTCTACGAGCAGTACTTC. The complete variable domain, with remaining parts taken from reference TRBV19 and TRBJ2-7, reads DGGITQSPKYLFRKEGQNVTLSCEQNLNHDAMYWYRQDPGQGLRLIYYSQIVNDFQKGDIAEGYSVSREKKESFPLTVTSAQKNPTAFYLCASRDSGQPFYEQYFGPGTRLTVT.

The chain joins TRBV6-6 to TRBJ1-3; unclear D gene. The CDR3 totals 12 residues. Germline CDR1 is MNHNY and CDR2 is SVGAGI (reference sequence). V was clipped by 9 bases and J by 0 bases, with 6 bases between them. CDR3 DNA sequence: TGTGCCAGTGGGAGCTCTGGAAACACCATATATTTT. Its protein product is CASGSSGNTIYF.

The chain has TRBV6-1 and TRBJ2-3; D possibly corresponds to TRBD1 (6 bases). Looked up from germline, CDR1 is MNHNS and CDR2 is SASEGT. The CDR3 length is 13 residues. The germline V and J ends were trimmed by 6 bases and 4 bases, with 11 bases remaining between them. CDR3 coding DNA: TGTGCCAGCAGGGATGGACAGCCAGATACGCAGTATTTT. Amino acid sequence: CASRDGQPDTQYF.

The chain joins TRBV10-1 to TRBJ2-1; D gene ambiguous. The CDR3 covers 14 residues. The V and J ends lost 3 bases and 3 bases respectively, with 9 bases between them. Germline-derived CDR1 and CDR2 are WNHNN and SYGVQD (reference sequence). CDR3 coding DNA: TGCGCCAGCAGTGAAACGGCAGGCTACAATGAGCAGTTCTTC. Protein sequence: CASSETAGYNEQFF.

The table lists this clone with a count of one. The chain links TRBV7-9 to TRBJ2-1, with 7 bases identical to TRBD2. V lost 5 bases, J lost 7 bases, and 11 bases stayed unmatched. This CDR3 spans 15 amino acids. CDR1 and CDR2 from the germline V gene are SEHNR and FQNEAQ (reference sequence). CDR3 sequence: CASSVTTSRENEQFF. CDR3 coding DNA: TGTGCCAGCAGCGTCACGACTAGCAGGGAAAATGAGCAGTTCTTC.

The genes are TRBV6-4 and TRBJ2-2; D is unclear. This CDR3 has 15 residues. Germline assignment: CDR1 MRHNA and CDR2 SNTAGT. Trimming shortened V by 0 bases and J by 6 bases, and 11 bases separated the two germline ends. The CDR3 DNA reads TGTGCCAGCAGTGACTCAGTAGCATCCGCCGGGGAGCTGTTTTTT. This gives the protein CASSDSVASAGELFF.

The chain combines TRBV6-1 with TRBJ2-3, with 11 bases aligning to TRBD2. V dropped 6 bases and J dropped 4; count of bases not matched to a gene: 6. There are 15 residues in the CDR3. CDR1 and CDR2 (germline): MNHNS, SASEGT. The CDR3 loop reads CASRDSGRASDTQYF. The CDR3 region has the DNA TGTGCCAGCAGGGATAGCGGGAGGGCTTCAGATACGCAGTATTTT.

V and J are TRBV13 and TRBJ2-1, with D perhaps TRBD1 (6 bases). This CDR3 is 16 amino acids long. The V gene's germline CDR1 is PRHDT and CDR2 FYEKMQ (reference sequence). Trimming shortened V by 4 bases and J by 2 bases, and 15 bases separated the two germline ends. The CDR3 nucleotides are TGTGCCAGCAGCTCGCCCCTCACAGGGACCTACAATGAGCAGTTCTTC. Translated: CASSSPLTGTYNEQFF.

The CDR3 DNA follows: TGTGCCAGCAGGTGGGGGACAGGGGACACCGGGGAGCTGTTTTTT. This translates into CASRWGTGDTGELFF. This chain joins TRBV28 and TRBJ2-2, with TRBD1 matching 10 bases. CDR1 and CDR2 (germline): MDHEN, SYDVKM. V lost 6 bases to trimming and J lost 3 bases; unmatched junction nucleotides: 4. This CDR3 spans 15 amino acids. Full variable domain (missing parts from reference TRBV28 and TRBJ2-2): DVKVTQSSRYLVKRTGEKVFLECVQDMDHENMFWYRQDPGLGLRLIYFSYDVKMKEKGDIPEGYSVSREKKERFSLILESASTNQTSMYLCASRWGTGDTGELFFGEGSRLTVL.

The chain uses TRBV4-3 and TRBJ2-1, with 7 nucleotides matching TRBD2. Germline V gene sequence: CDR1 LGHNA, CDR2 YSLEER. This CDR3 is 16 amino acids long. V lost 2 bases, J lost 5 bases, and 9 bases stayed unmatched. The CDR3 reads CASSQRGGSSDNEQFF. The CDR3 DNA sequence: TGCGCCAGCAGCCAACGGGGAGGGAGTAGTGACAATGAGCAGTTCTTC.

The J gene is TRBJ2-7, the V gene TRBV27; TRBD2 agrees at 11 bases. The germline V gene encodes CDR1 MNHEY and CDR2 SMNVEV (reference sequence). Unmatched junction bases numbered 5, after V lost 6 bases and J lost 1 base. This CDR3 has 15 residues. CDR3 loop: CASRYSGRASYEQYF. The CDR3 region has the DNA TGTGCCAGCAGATATAGCGGGAGGGCATCCTACGAGCAGTACTTC.

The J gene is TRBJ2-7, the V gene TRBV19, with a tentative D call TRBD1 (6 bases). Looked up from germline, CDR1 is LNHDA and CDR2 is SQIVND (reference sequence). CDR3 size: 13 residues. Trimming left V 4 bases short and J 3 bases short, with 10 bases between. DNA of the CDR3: TGTGCCAGTAGTACCGGGACAAACTACGAGCAGTACTTC. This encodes CASSTGTNYEQYF.

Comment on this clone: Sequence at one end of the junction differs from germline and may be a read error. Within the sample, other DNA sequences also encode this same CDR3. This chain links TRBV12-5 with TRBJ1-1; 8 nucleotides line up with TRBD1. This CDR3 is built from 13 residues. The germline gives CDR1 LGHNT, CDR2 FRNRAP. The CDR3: CASGLAGGTEAFF. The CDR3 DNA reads TGTGCTAGTGGTTTGGCAGGGGGCACTGAGGCTTTCTTT.

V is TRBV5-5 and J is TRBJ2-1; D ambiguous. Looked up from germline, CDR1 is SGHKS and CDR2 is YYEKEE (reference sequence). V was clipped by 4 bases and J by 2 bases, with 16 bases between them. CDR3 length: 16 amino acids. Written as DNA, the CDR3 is TGTGCCAGCAGCCCGTTAGCCAGAACCACCTACAATGAGCAGTTCTTC. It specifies CASSPLARTTYNEQFF.

As DNA, the CDR3 is TGTGCCAGCAGTTTCAGGGTAGACACCGGGGAGCTGTTTTTT. Amino acid sequence: CASSFRVDTGELFF. V usage is TRBV28 and J usage is TRBJ2-2, with D tentatively TRBD1 (5 bases). The CDR3 spans 14 residues. The germline V gene has CDR1 MDHEN and CDR2 SYDVKM. Trimming took off 3 bases at V and 3 bases at J, with 8 bases between the two ends.

CDR3 sequence (DNA): TGTGCCAGCAGTGCGACAGGGGAGGTGAACAATGAGCAGTTCTTC. It translates to CASSATGEVNNEQFF. The chain recombines TRBV27 with TRBJ2-1; 8 nucleotides agree with TRBD1. With 5 bases clipped from V and 5 bases from J, the junction kept 8 bases outside the gene matches. Germline V gene data show CDR1 as MNHEY and CDR2 as SMNVEV (reference sequence). CDR3 length equals 15 residues.

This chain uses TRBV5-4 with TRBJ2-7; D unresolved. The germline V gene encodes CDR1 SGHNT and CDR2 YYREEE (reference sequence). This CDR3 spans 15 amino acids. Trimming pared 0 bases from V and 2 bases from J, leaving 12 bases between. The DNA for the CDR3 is TGTGCCAGCAGCTTGGAAGAGATACCCACCTACGAGCAGTACTTC. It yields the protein CASSLEEIPTYEQYF.

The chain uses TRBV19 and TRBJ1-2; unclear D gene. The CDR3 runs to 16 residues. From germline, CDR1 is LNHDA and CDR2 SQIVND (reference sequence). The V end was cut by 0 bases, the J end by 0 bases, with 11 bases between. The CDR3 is CASSIDLRGPNYGYTF. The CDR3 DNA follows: TGTGCCAGTAGTATAGATCTCCGTGGGCCTAACTATGGCTACACCTTC. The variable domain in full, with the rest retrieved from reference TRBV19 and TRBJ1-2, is DGGITQSPKYLFRKEGQNVTLSCEQNLNHDAMYWYRQDPGQGLRLIYYSQIVNDFQKGDIAEGYSVSREKKESFPLTVTSAQKNPTAFYLCASSIDLRGPNYGYTFGSGTRLTVV.

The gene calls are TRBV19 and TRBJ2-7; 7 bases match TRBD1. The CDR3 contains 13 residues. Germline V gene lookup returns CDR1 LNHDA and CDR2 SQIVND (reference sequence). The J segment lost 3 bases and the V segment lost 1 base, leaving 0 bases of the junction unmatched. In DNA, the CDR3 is TGTGCCAGTAGTATAGGGACAGGCTACGAGCAGTACTTC. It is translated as CASSIGTGYEQYF.